The 28 T cell receptor beta chains below come from one sample, sequenced in a study of response to subunit inactivated influenza vaccine. TCRdb recomputed calls from the RT-PCR reads with MiXCR, one row per CDR3 protein. There are more than 400,000 distinct CDR3 sequences in the sample; 6% to 9% occur only once, and around 13% lies in the top ten. The sequencing used PBMCs from blood, collected less than 25 months after vaccination. These receptors were taken from a man aged 50 to 75 who received an inactivated influenza vaccine.

The chain carries TRBV29-1 and TRBJ2-3; D may correspond to TRBD1 or TRBD2 (5 bases each). CDR3 length: 12 residues. CDR1 and CDR2 (germline): SQVTM, ANQGSEA. V was clipped by 7 bases and J by 2 bases, with 10 bases between them. CDR3 amino acids: CSAGAYTDTQYF. The CDR3 coding sequence is TGCAGCGCCGGGGCTTACACAGATACGCAGTATTTT.

The sample holds many counts of this clonotype. This chain joins TRBV5-1 and TRBJ2-7; D not resolved. The CDR3 sequence is 12 residues long. V lost 2 bases and J lost 3, with 6 bases in between. Germline V CDR1 and CDR2: SGHRS, YFSETQ. The CDR3, as DNA: TGCGCCAGCAGCTTAGGTGACTACGAGCAGTACTTC. Translation: CASSLGDYEQYF. The full variable domain, with the rest looked up from reference TRBV5-1 and TRBJ2-7, is KAGVTQTPRYLIKTRGQQVTLSCSPISGHRSVSWYQQTPGQGLQFLFEYFSETQRNKGNFPGRFSGRQFSNSRSEMNVSTLELGDSALYLCASSLGDYEQYFGPGTRLTVT.

This clonotype was detected a few times. V and J are TRBV7-9 and TRBJ2-7; unclear D gene. V was trimmed by 1 base and J by 5 bases, leaving 12 bases between them. The germline gives CDR1 SEHNR, CDR2 FQNEAQ (reference sequence). The CDR3 is 14 residues long. The CDR3 reads CASSLDGLRDEQYF. The CDR3 DNA sequence: TGTGCCAGCAGCTTAGACGGCCTACGGGACGAGCAGTACTTC.

The sample holds many counts of this clonotype. V and J are TRBV28 and TRBJ2-7; 10 bases match TRBD2. Germline V lookup: CDR1 MDHEN, CDR2 SYDVKM. The length of the CDR3 is 15 residues. The V segment lost 3 bases and the J segment 4 bases; nucleotides outside the gene matches: 6. The CDR3 sequence is CASSFLGTSAYEQYF. Written as DNA, the CDR3 is TGTGCCAGCAGTTTTCTCGGGACTAGCGCTTACGAGCAGTACTTC.

V is TRBV27 and J is TRBJ2-2, with TRBD1 matching over 10 bases. V lost 4 bases and J lost 0; bases outside the gene matches: 2. CDR1 MNHEY and CDR2 SMNVEV come from the germline V gene (reference sequence). The CDR3 is 16 amino acids. The CDR3 here is CASSSTGGANTGELFF. CDR3 sequence (DNA): TGTGCCAGCAGTTCGACAGGGGGCGCGAACACCGGGGAGCTGTTTTTT.

This clonotype was seen many times. The chain employs TRBV20-1 and TRBJ1-6; weak D call: TRBD1 (5 bases). Germline assignment: CDR1 DFQATT and CDR2 SNEGSKA (reference sequence). Deletions cut 7 bases from V and 9 bases from J, with 19 bases between. This CDR3 is built from 14 residues. The CDR3 DNA sequence: TGCAGTGTCTACGACCCAGGGTGGGCTTCACCCCTCCACTTT. It codes for CSVYDPGWASPLHF.

This clonotype was seen many times. The CDR3 sequence is CASSQDQQGRNSPLHF. The CDR3 DNA is TGCGCCAGCAGCCAAGATCAACAGGGGCGTAATTCACCCCTCCACTTT. V usage is TRBV4-3 and J usage is TRBJ1-6; 7 bases match TRBD1. J gave up 6 bases and V 0 bases, and 5 bases lay outside the gene matches. The CDR3 totals 16 residues. Germline CDR1 LGHNA, CDR2 YSLEER.

The sample holds a few counts of this clonotype. The gene calls are TRBV14 and TRBJ2-5; no clear D gene. The CDR3 sequence is 12 residues long. Deletions cut 2 bases from V and 5 bases from J, with 6 bases between. The germline V gene encodes CDR1 SGHDN and CDR2 FVKESK. The CDR3 DNA is TGTGCCAGCAGCCAAAGTAGGGAGACCCAGTACTTC. The encoded protein is CASSQSRETQYF. Complete variable domain (other parts from reference TRBV14 and TRBJ2-5): EAGVTQFPSHSVIEKGQTVTLRCDPISGHDNLYWYRRVMGKEIKFLLHFVKESKQDESGMPNNRFLAERTGGTYSTLKVQPAELEDSGVYFCASSQSRETQYFGPGTRLLVL.

This clonotype appeared a few times. The chain carries TRBV5-4 and TRBJ2-5; D might be TRBD2 (5 bases). The CDR3 spans 14 residues. The germline V gene has CDR1 SGHNT and CDR2 YYREEE (reference sequence). V was trimmed by 5 bases and J by 5 bases, leaving 16 bases between them. The CDR3 DNA sequence: TGTGCCAGCAGGACTATGGGCGACGTGGAGACCCAGTACTTC. Its translation is CASRTMGDVETQYF.

This clonotype was counted between two and nine times. The chain's CDR3 is CSARGPYQETQYF. The CDR3 bases are TGCAGTGCTAGAGGTCCGTACCAAGAGACCCAGTACTTC. The chain has TRBV20-1 and TRBJ2-5, with no clear D. This CDR3 contains 13 residues. V lost 1 base, J lost 0 bases, and 6 bases lay in between. Per the germline V gene, CDR1 is DFQATT and CDR2 is SNEGSKA (reference sequence).

The sample holds many counts of this clonotype. The chain is built from TRBV24-1 and TRBJ1-5; 7 bases agree with TRBD1. This CDR3 is built from 16 residues. The V gene's germline CDR1 is KGHDR and CDR2 SFDVKD. Trimming cost V 3 bases and J 0 bases; bases outside gene matches: 4. In DNA form, the CDR3 reads TGTGCCACCAGTGATAGGGACAGCTATAGCAATCAGCCCCAGCATTTT. Translation gives CATSDRDSYSNQPQHF.

The genes are TRBV7-2 and TRBJ1-5; D is uncertain. The germline gives CDR1 SGHTA, CDR2 FQGNSA. V dropped 2 bases and J dropped 0 bases, with 5 bases sitting between them. The CDR3 spans 14 residues. In DNA, the CDR3 is TGTGCCAGCAGCTTACTACGTAGCAATCAGCCCCAGCATTTT. This codes for CASSLLRSNQPQHF.

This clonotype appeared many times. The rearrangement uses TRBV7-2 and TRBJ2-7; 7 positions match TRBD1. The CDR3 has 16 residues. Per germline, CDR1 SGHTA and CDR2 FQGNSA. V lost 2 bases to trimming and J lost 2 bases; unmatched junction nucleotides: 9. The CDR3 is CASSLMVDRAPYEQYF. In nucleotides, the CDR3 is TGTGCCAGCAGCTTAATGGTAGACAGGGCTCCCTACGAGCAGTACTTC.

The V call is TRBV6-2 or TRBV6-3, the J call TRBJ2-4; TRBD2 matches at 13 bases. CDR3 length equals 16 residues. V dropped 6 bases and J dropped 5; count of bases not matched to a gene: 7. Germline values: CDR1 MNHEY, CDR2 SVGEGT. The CDR3 coding sequence is TGTGCCAGCAGACCTACTAGCGGGGGGGCCCAAAACATTCAGTACTTC. Encoded protein: CASRPTSGGAQNIQYF.

This clonotype was seen a few times. This chain links TRBV11-1 with TRBJ2-3; D is unclear. The CDR3 is 15 amino acids. Germline loops: CDR1 SGHAT, CDR2 FQDESV (reference sequence). The V end lost 4 bases, the J end lost 1 base, and 12 bases lay between the germline ends. This CDR3 reads CASSSGHVGTDTQYF. The CDR3 nucleotides read TGTGCCAGCAGCTCTGGGCACGTTGGCACAGATACGCAGTATTTT. Drawing the rest from reference TRBV11-1 and TRBJ2-3, the complete variable domain is EAEVAQSPRYKITEKSQAVAFWCDPISGHATLYWYRQILGQGPELLVQFQDESVVDDSQLPKDRFSAERLKGVDSTLKIQPAELGDSAMYLCASSSGHVGTDTQYFGPGTRLTVL.

There are a few counts of this clonotype. The V call is TRBV6-6, the J call TRBJ2-3; no firm D call. The V end was cut by 8 bases, the J end by 3 bases, with 6 bases between. Germline values: CDR1 MNHNY, CDR2 SVGAGI (reference sequence). The CDR3 is 11 residues long. The CDR3 sequence is CASWGTDTQYF. CDR3 sequence (DNA): TGTGCCAGCTGGGGAACAGATACGCAGTATTTT.

At least ten counts were recorded for this clonotype. This chain joins TRBV28 and TRBJ1-5; perhaps TRBD1 as D (5 bases). There are 19 residues in the CDR3. In germline, CDR1 is MDHEN, CDR2 SYDVKM. The V end lost 5 bases, the J end lost 5 bases, and 28 bases lay between the germline ends. The CDR3: CASSPSVGLGTIWDQPQHF. The DNA of the CDR3 is TGTGCCAGCAGTCCCTCGGTGGGACTCGGGACGATTTGGGATCAGCCCCAGCATTTT.

The rearrangement joins TRBV20-1 to TRBJ1-6, with 9 positions matching TRBD1. V lost 6 bases, J lost 8 bases, and 11 bases stayed unmatched. The CDR3 runs 15 residues. Germline CDR1 DFQATT, CDR2 SNEGSKA (reference sequence). This CDR3 is CSARNRGLNDSPLHF. For the CDR3, the DNA is TGCAGTGCAAGAAACAGGGGGCTGAATGATTCACCCCTCCACTTT.

The gene calls are TRBV9 and TRBJ2-1; 11 positions match TRBD2. This CDR3 is 16 amino acids long. The trim removed 2 bases at V and 0 bases at J, leaving 1 base unmatched. CDR1 and CDR2 from the germline V gene are SGDLS and YYNGEE. CDR3 DNA: TGTGCCAGCAGCGTTACTAGCGGGAGCTCCTACAATGAGCAGTTCTTC. Translated, it gives CASSVTSGSSYNEQFF.

This clonotype was seen only a few times. The chain is built from TRBV20-1 and TRBJ2-5; 10 nucleotides line up with TRBD2. The germline gives CDR1 DFQATT, CDR2 SNEGSKA (reference sequence). This CDR3 comprises 15 residues. The V and J ends lost 3 bases and 5 bases, in that order; junction bases with no gene match: 9. CDR3 loop: CSASFLAGAGETQYF. The CDR3 region has the DNA TGCAGTGCTAGTTTTCTAGCGGGAGCTGGGGAGACCCAGTACTTC.

J is TRBJ2-7 and V is TRBV29-1; D gene unclear. The V gene lost 2 bases and the J gene lost 0 bases, with 8 bases spanning the gap. The germline gives CDR1 SQVTM, CDR2 ANQGSEA. CDR3 length equals 13 residues. The CDR3 protein is CSVEKSGSYEQYF. CDR3 in DNA: TGCAGCGTTGAAAAGTCTGGCTCCTACGAGCAGTACTTC.

In this sample, this clonotype turned up many times. The rearrangement joins TRBV9 to TRBJ2-3; maybe TRBD1 (6 bases). The CDR3 extends over 16 amino acids. V shed 0 bases and J shed 0 bases, with 11 bases lying between them. From germline, CDR1 is SGDLS and CDR2 YYNGEE. The CDR3 DNA reads as TGTGCCAGCAGCGTAGAAGGGGGAGCTAGCACAGATACGCAGTATTTT. This codes for CASSVEGGASTDTQYF.

This clonotype was seen a few times. CDR3 sequence (DNA): TGTGCCAGTAGTATCCCGAGCTTCAGGAGCAATCAGCCCCAGCATTTT. Translated: CASSIPSFRSNQPQHF. This chain joins TRBV19 and TRBJ1-5; no clear D gene. Between the trimmed V and J ends, which lost 3 bases and 1 base, there was a span of 13 bases. The CDR3 length is 16 residues. From germline, CDR1 is LNHDA and CDR2 SQIVND (reference sequence).

This clonotype was recorded a few times. The gene calls are TRBV7-8 and TRBJ2-1; no definite D call. The ends were cut back, 2 bases at V and 8 bases at J, with 16 bases in the middle. The CDR3 contains 15 residues. CDR1 SGHVS and CDR2 FQNEAQ come from the germline V gene. The CDR3 sequence is CASSLNPARWDEQFF. The CDR3 DNA reads TGTGCCAGCAGCTTAAACCCCGCACGGTGGGATGAGCAGTTCTTC.

The chain has TRBV4-2 and TRBJ2-1; no definite D call. The CDR3 consists of 13 residues. V was pared by 4 bases and J by 4 bases, with 8 bases between. Germline V gives CDR1 LGHNA, CDR2 YNFKEQ. The CDR3 DNA reads TGTGCCAGCAGCCCCCGGCAGTACAATGAGCAGTTCTTC. It translates to CASSPRQYNEQFF.

As concerns this clonotype: One junction end disagrees with the germline gene, perhaps due to a read error. The chain uses TRBV28 and TRBJ2-3; no clear D. The germline V gene has CDR1 MDHEN and CDR2 SYDVKM. The CDR3 is made up of 12 amino acids. In DNA form, the CDR3 reads TGTGCCAGCAGTTTCGGAGAAAGATATCTGGAATTT. Translated, it gives CASSFGERYLEF. Combining the CDR3 with reference TRBV28 and TRBJ2-3 gives the whole variable domain DVKVTQSSRYLVKRTGEKVFLECVQDMDHENMFWYRQDPGLGLRLIYFSYDVKMKEKGDIPEGYSVSREKKERFSLILESASTNQTSMYLCASSFGERYLEFGPGTRLTVL.

This clonotype appeared a few times. The chain couples TRBV3-1 to TRBJ2-5, with D tentatively TRBD2 (6 bases). Germline CDR1 and CDR2: LGHDT and YNNKEL (reference sequence). The V and J ends lost 0 bases and 1 base respectively, with 18 bases between them. The CDR3 sequence is 18 residues long. As DNA, the CDR3 is TGTGCCAGCAGCCAAGATTCGAGGTGGGGGGAATCCCAAGAGACCCAGTACTTC. Translating it yields CASSQDSRWGESQETQYF.

This clonotype was detected only a few times. The V gene is TRBV12-3 or TRBV12-4, the J gene TRBJ1-1, with D perhaps matching TRBD1 (5 bases). The CDR3 spans 13 residues. The V gene lost 8 bases and the J gene lost 2 bases, with 12 bases spanning the gap. This CDR3 is CASSRDFNTEAFF. In DNA form, the CDR3 reads TGTGCCAGCTCCAGGGACTTCAACACTGAAGCTTTCTTT.